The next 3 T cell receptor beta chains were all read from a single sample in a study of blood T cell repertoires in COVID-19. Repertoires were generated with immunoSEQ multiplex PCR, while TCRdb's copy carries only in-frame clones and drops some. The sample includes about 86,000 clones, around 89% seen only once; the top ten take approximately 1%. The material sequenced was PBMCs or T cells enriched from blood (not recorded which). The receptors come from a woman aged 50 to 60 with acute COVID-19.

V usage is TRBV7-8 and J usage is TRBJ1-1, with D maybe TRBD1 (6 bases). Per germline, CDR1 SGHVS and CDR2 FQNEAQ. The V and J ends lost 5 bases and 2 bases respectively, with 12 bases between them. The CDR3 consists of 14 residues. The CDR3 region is CASSPRTENTEAFF. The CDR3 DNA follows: TGTGCCAGCAGCCCTAGGACAGAAAACACTGAAGCTTTCTTT.

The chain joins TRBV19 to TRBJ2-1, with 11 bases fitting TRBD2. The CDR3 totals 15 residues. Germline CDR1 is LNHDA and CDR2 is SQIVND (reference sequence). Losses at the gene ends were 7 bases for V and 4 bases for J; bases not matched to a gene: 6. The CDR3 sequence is CASIGTSGSYNEQFF. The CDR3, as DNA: TGTGCCAGTATCGGGACTAGCGGCTCATACAATGAGCAGTTCTTC.

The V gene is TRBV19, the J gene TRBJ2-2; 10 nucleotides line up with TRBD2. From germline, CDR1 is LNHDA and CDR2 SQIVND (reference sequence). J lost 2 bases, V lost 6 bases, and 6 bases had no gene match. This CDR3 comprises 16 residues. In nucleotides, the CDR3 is TGTGCCAGTAGCCCCCAACTAGCGGGAAACACCGGGGAGCTGTTTTTT. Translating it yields CASSPQLAGNTGELFF.